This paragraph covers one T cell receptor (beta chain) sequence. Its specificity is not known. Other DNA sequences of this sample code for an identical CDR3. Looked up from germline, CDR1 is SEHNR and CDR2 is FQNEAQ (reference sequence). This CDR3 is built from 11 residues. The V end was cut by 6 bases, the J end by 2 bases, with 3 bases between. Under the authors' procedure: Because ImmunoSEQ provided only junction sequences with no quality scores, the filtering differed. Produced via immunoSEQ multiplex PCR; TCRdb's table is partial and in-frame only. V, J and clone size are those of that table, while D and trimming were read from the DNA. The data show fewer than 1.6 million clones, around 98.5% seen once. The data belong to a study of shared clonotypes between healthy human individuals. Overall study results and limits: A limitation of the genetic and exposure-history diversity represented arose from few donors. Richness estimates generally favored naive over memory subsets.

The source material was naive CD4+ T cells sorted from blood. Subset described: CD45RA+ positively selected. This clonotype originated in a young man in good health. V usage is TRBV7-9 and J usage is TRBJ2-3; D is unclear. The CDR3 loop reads CASSDTDTQYF. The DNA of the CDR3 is TGTGCCAGCAGTGACACAGATACGCAGTATTTT. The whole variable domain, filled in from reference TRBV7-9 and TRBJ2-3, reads DTGVSQNPRHKITKRGQNVTFRCDPISEHNRLYWYRQTLGQGPEFLTYFQNEAQLEKSRLLSDRFSAERPKGSFSTLEIQRTEQGDSAMYLCASSDTDTQYFGPGTRLTVL.